These 30 T cell receptor beta chains were all obtained from the same sample, sequenced in a study of PD-1 blockade in classical Hodgkin lymphoma. Clones were sequenced by immunoSEQ multiplex PCR, and TCRdb holds only the in-frame ones, with some missing. The data contain around 43,000 clones, about three quarters of them singletons. Brentuximab vedotin exposure varied, and every patient relapsed after autologous stem cell transplantation. Specimen: peripheral blood mononuclear cells (PBMCs), collected at baseline. These receptor sequences come from a human donor with classical Hodgkin lymphoma.

The gene calls are TRBV7-9 and TRBJ1-2; D unresolved. CDR1 and CDR2 (germline): SEHNR, FQNEAQ (reference sequence). V was clipped by 3 bases and J by 8 bases, with 10 bases between them. This CDR3 contains 12 residues. CDR3 nucleotide sequence: TGTGCCAGCAGCTTGCACGGGAACGGCTACACCTTC. This sequence encodes CASSLHGNGYTF.

The rearrangement joins TRBV29-1 to TRBJ2-5, with 7 bases fitting TRBD2. Germline CDR1 is SQVTM and CDR2 is ANQGSEA. This CDR3 spans 13 amino acids. J lost 4 bases, V lost 5 bases, and 7 bases had no gene match. In nucleotides, the CDR3 is TGCAGCGTTTCGACGGGAGGTGTAGAGACCCAGTACTTC. Translation: CSVSTGGVETQYF.

The chain employs TRBV10-3 and TRBJ1-6, with D hard to call. The V end lost 6 bases, the J end lost 10 bases, and 16 bases lay between the germline ends. The CDR3 loop spans 14 amino acids. Per the germline V gene, CDR1 is ENHRY and CDR2 is SYGVKD. The CDR3 coding sequence is TGTGCCATCAGCGGCGGAGGCCCGGCATCACCCCTCCACTTT. Translation: CAISGGGPASPLHF.

The rearrangement uses TRBV27 and TRBJ2-1, with TRBD2 identical over 10 bases. V shed 0 bases and J 3 bases; nucleotides not matched to a gene: 5. The CDR3 runs to 17 residues. From germline, CDR1 is MNHEY and CDR2 SMNVEV (reference sequence). This chain's CDR3 is CASSLSQRGGYYNEQFF. CDR3 DNA: TGTGCCAGCAGTTTATCGCAGCGGGGGGGTTACTACAATGAGCAGTTCTTC.

Regarding this clone: This sample includes further DNA sequences coding for the same CDR3. The chain combines TRBV19 with TRBJ1-5, with a tentative D call TRBD1 (6 bases). CDR3 length equals 14 residues. CDR1 is LNHDA and CDR2 is SQIVND in the germline V gene (reference sequence). V was pared by 2 bases and J by 1 base, with 6 bases between. CDR3 sequence (DNA): TGTGCCAGTAGTATAAGGGGGAGCAATCAGCCCCAGCATTTT. Protein sequence: CASSIRGSNQPQHF.

This clone was found a few times. This chain's CDR3 is CATSRDLGSDYGYTF. The CDR3 DNA reads as TGTGCCACCAGCAGAGACCTAGGGAGCGACTATGGCTACACCTTC. This chain links TRBV15 with TRBJ1-2, with unresolved D. V was clipped by 0 bases and J by 3 bases, with 11 bases between them. Germline V gives CDR1 LNHNV, CDR2 YYDKDF (reference sequence). This CDR3 has 15 residues.

This clone is judged medium-sized. The gene calls are TRBV2 and TRBJ2-2; TRBD1 matches at 8 bases. CDR1 SNHLY and CDR2 FYNNEI come from the germline V gene. With 6 bases clipped from V and 6 bases from J, the junction kept 9 bases outside the gene matches. This CDR3 region has 15 residues. The CDR3 loop reads CASSGGQVAPGELFF. The CDR3 nucleotides are TGTGCCAGCAGCGGGGGACAGGTTGCCCCCGGGGAGCTGTTTTTT.

This rearrangement joins TRBV18 to TRBJ1-3; D call uncertain. Per the germline V gene, CDR1 is KGHSH and CDR2 is LQKENI. The CDR3 is 13 amino acids. V was trimmed by 3 bases and J by 3 bases, leaving 6 bases between them. CDR3 in DNA: TGTGCCAGCTCACCTCAGATTGGAAACACCATATATTTT. This translates into CASSPQIGNTIYF.

The J gene is TRBJ2-7, the V gene TRBV5-5; TRBD1 or TRBD2 may be the D gene (5 bases each). There are 15 residues in the CDR3. The V and J ends lost 3 bases and 2 bases respectively, with 15 bases between them. Germline V lookup: CDR1 SGHKS, CDR2 YYEKEE (reference sequence). The CDR3 nucleotides are TGTGCCAGCAGCTCGGGGACCAGGGTCCCCTACGAGCAGTACTTC. Protein sequence: CASSSGTRVPYEQYF.

The V gene is TRBV23-1, the J gene TRBJ1-3, with TRBD1 identical over 10 bases. TRBV23-1 has ORF status, its function being uncertain. The CDR3 length is 16 residues. Trimming at V came to 5 bases and at J to 0 bases, leaving 4 bases not matched to a gene. In DNA form, the CDR3 reads TGCGCCAGCAGTGGGACAGGGGCCCGCTCTGGAAACACCATATATTTT. Protein product: CASSGTGARSGNTIYF.

The rearrangement uses TRBV18 and TRBJ2-3, with D unresolved. The germline V gene has CDR1 KGHSH and CDR2 LQKENI. CDR3 length: 14 residues. Trimming cost V 3 bases and J 6 bases, with 13 bases left between them. The CDR3 protein is CASSPAPGPDTQYF. CDR3 sequence (DNA): TGTGCCAGCTCACCCGCTCCCGGTCCCGATACGCAGTATTTT.

The chain links TRBV4-3 to TRBJ1-6, with D possibly matching TRBD1 (6 bases). The CDR3 length is 16 residues. CDR1 is LGHNA and CDR2 is YSLEER in the germline V gene. The V end lost 4 bases, the J end lost 7 bases, and 17 bases lay between the germline ends. This CDR3 reads CASSPHGRGANSPLHF. CDR3 DNA sequence: TGCGCCAGCAGCCCCCACGGGAGGGGGGCGAATTCACCCCTCCACTTT.

J is TRBJ1-1 and V is TRBV4-3; D unresolved. The CDR3 loop spans 13 amino acids. Germline lookup yields CDR1 LGHNA and CDR2 YSLEER. Trimming took 4 bases from V and 1 from J, leaving 7 bases between them. The CDR3 DNA reads TGCGCCAGCAGCCCGACGGGGAACACTGAAGCTTTCTTT. Translation: CASSPTGNTEAFF.

This clone has just a few counts. The chain combines TRBV19 with TRBJ2-3, with 8 nucleotides matching TRBD2. Germline trimming cut 6 bases from V and 1 base from J; bases unmatched to any gene: 6. CDR3 length: 15 residues. Germline V CDR1 and CDR2: LNHDA, SQIVND (reference sequence). The CDR3 protein is CASRGLVVGTDTQYF. CDR3 nucleotides: TGTGCCAGTAGGGGACTAGTCGTGGGCACAGATACGCAGTATTTT.

The chain combines TRBV7-7 with TRBJ2-2; D is uncertain. CDR1 and CDR2 (germline): SSHAT, FNYEAQ (reference sequence). The CDR3 runs 12 residues. The V gene lost 5 bases and the J gene lost 6 bases, with 7 bases spanning the gap. This chain's CDR3 is CASSPGPGELFF. The CDR3 nucleotides are TGTGCCAGCAGCCCCGGGCCCGGGGAGCTGTTTTTT.

The chain recombines TRBV11-3 with TRBJ2-7; D remains ambiguous. This CDR3 comprises 14 residues. Trimming removed 7 bases from V and 5 bases from J, with 18 bases in between. The germline V gene encodes CDR1 SGHNT and CDR2 YENEEA. In DNA form, the CDR3 reads TGTGCCAGCATCACCCGCGTGAAGCAGGACGAGCAGTACTTC. Its translation is CASITRVKQDEQYF.

The J gene is TRBJ2-1, the V gene TRBV7-9; TRBD1 aligns across 10 bases. Unmatched junction bases numbered 5, after V lost 5 bases and J lost 4 bases. Germline loops: CDR1 SEHNR, CDR2 FQNEAQ (reference sequence). This CDR3 spans 15 amino acids. The CDR3 coding sequence is TGTGCCAGCAGCCCCGGGACAGGGGATTACAATGAGCAGTTCTTC. Its translation is CASSPGTGDYNEQFF.

The table lists this clone with a count of one. The chain has TRBV9 and TRBJ2-3, with D maybe TRBD2 (7 bases). CDR1 and CDR2 from the germline V gene are SGDLS and YYNGEE. V lost 6 bases, J lost 5 bases, and 28 bases lay in between. The CDR3 has 18 residues. The DNA of the CDR3 is TGTGCCAGCACCCGAGAGGGGGATTGGGGACTACCGGAAGATACGCAGTATTTT. It is translated as CASTREGDWGLPEDTQYF.

This clone was found once. The chain recombines TRBV6-5 with TRBJ2-2, with 8 positions matching TRBD1. The CDR3 sequence is 13 residues long. Germline V gives CDR1 MNHEY, CDR2 SVGAGI. Trimming removed 4 bases from V and 8 bases from J; junction bases left unmatched: 3. CDR3 sequence reads: CASSCRQGGELFF. The CDR3 DNA sequence: TGTGCCAGCAGTTGCCGACAGGGGGGGGAGCTGTTTTTT.

V and J are TRBV7-8 and TRBJ2-3; TRBD2 matches 15 bases. V lost 8 bases and J lost 0; bases outside the gene matches: 3. The CDR3 has 16 amino acids. Germline V gene lookup returns CDR1 SGHVS and CDR2 FQNEAQ. The CDR3 nucleotides are TGTGCCAGCTGGACTAGCGGGGGGGCAAGCACAGATACGCAGTATTTT. Amino acids: CASWTSGGASTDTQYF.

A remark on this clone: The sample has other DNA sequences that encode this CDR3 too. The V gene is TRBV2, the J gene TRBJ2-1; D assignment may be TRBD1 or TRBD2 (5 bases each). CDR1 SNHLY and CDR2 FYNNEI come from the germline V gene. The CDR3 is made up of 15 amino acids. Trimming shortened V by 4 bases and J by 1 base, and 11 bases separated the two germline ends. CDR3 nucleotides: TGTGCCAGCAGTGGGCAGGGCGGGTCCTACAATGAGCAGTTCTTC. This encodes CASSGQGGSYNEQFF.

V is TRBV11-2 and J is TRBJ2-2; D is possibly TRBD2 (6 bases). The V end was cut by 2 bases, the J end by 7 bases, with 11 bases between. The CDR3 consists of 14 residues. The germline CDR1 and CDR2 sequences are SGHAT and FQNNGV. As DNA, the CDR3 is TGTGCCAGCAGCTTATATGCCGGGGGCGGGGAGCTGTTTTTT. Protein: CASSLYAGGGELFF.

The V gene is TRBV13, the J gene TRBJ1-2; no firm D call. V shed 7 bases and J shed 4 bases, with 13 bases lying between them. Germline CDR1 PRHDT, CDR2 FYEKMQ (reference sequence). The CDR3 is 13 amino acids. CDR3 sequence: CASTGPPFYGYTF. CDR3 coding DNA: TGTGCCAGCACTGGGCCCCCGTTCTATGGCTACACCTTC.

This clone has just a few counts. The chain couples TRBV19 to TRBJ2-3; 8 nucleotides line up with TRBD1. The CDR3 has 14 residues. The V gene end was trimmed by 5 bases and the J gene end by 4 bases; junction bases not matched to a gene: 5. CDR1 and CDR2 from the germline V gene are LNHDA and SQIVND (reference sequence). The CDR3 DNA reads as TGTGCCAGTAGTGTCAGGGGGCGGTCAGATACGCAGTATTTT. It codes for CASSVRGRSDTQYF.

The V gene is TRBV9, the J gene TRBJ1-1; 10 bases align to TRBD1. Germline assignment: CDR1 SGDLS and CDR2 YYNGEE. CDR3 length: 13 residues. J gave up 7 bases and V 4 bases, and 4 bases lay outside the gene matches. Here the CDR3 DNA reads TGTGCCAGCAGCCTGACAGGGGGCAATGAAGCTTTCTTT. Its translation is CASSLTGGNEAFF.

This chain uses TRBV18 with TRBJ2-2; the match to TRBD1 covers 10 bases. The CDR3 length is 13 residues. Trimming cost V 11 bases and J 7 bases; bases outside gene matches: 7. Germline CDR1 reads KGHSH; CDR2 reads LQKENI. CDR3 protein: CAGGTGAIGELFF. The CDR3 DNA is TGTGCCGGCGGGACAGGGGCGATCGGGGAGCTGTTTTTT.

This clone was recorded a few times. The chain recombines TRBV27 with TRBJ2-1; 12 bases are shared with TRBD2. CDR3 length equals 15 residues. Germline values: CDR1 MNHEY, CDR2 SMNVEV (reference sequence). J was trimmed by 4 bases and V by 6 bases; bases with no gene match: 4. The CDR3: CASSLAGGTYNEQFF. For the CDR3, the DNA is TGTGCCAGCAGCCTAGCGGGGGGGACTTACAATGAGCAGTTCTTC.

Only a few counts were recorded for this clone. The chain has TRBV19 and TRBJ1-2; no clear D gene. Trimming shortened V by 0 bases and J by 2 bases, and 7 bases separated the two germline ends. Germline V CDR1 and CDR2: LNHDA, SQIVND (reference sequence). The CDR3 contains 14 residues. The DNA for the CDR3 is TGTGCCAGTAGTATAGAGAAGGGAAACTATGGCTACACCTTC. This encodes CASSIEKGNYGYTF.

V usage is TRBV7-3 and J usage is TRBJ2-2; 8 nucleotides align to TRBD1. The V segment lost 2 bases and the J segment 7 bases; nucleotides outside the gene matches: 3. The CDR3 is 14 amino acids. CDR1 and CDR2 from the germline V gene are SGHTA and FQGTGA. The CDR3 loop is CASSLQGAGGELFF. In nucleotides, the CDR3 is TGTGCCAGCAGCTTACAGGGGGCCGGCGGGGAGCTGTTTTTT.

In its sample, this clone was seen once. The chain links TRBV9 to TRBJ2-1; 7 bases fit TRBD2. Germline CDR1 SGDLS, CDR2 YYNGEE. This CDR3 comprises 15 residues. V shed 0 bases, J shed 7 bases, and the junction held 7 bases outside the gene matches. CDR3 bases: TGTGCCAGCAGCGTAGGAGGAGGGAGGGTTAATGAGCAGTTCTTC. Protein product: CASSVGGGRVNEQFF.